The TCR beta chain under discussion was sequenced for a study of patients and donors after allogeneic stem cell transplantation. This clonotype was seen a few times. The CDR3 contains 11 residues. Germline lookup yields CDR1 DFQATT and CDR2 SNEGSKA (reference sequence). V lost 5 bases, J lost 8 bases, and 2 bases stayed unmatched. In TCRdb, the RT-PCR reads were re-called with MiXCR into one record per CDR3 protein. This sample yields roughly 880,000 distinct CDR3 sequences, of which around 17% are seen a single time; 6% belongs to the top ten. The chain carries TRBV20-1 and TRBJ2-1; 8 positions agree with TRBD2. The sequence was obtained from a human donor who was either an allogeneic HSCT recipient or a stem cell or donor lymphocyte infusion donor (not recorded which). It is not recorded whose cells these are; they may come from a transplant donor. Source material: blood, either unsorted or a sorted T cell fraction (not recorded which). CDR3 residues: CSARLAHEQFF. The CDR3 region has the DNA TGCAGTGCTCGACTAGCGCATGAGCAGTTCTTC.